Shown below are 9 T cell receptor beta chains from a single sample sequenced in a study of shared clonotypes between healthy human individuals. CD45RO-negative CD8 cells positively selected for CCR7 made up the naive population, which excluded terminally differentiated effector memory CD45RA+ cells. Some clones are missing from TCRdb's copy, which holds only in-frame ones; the method was immunoSEQ multiplex PCR. The sample has about 2,100,000 clones; approximately 94% are singletons. Specimen: naive CD8+ T cells from PBMCs. The receptors were sampled from a man younger than 35 in good health. Some clones in this sample may be carry-over from other donors' samples.

The rearrangement uses TRBV19 and TRBJ2-1; the match to TRBD2 covers 7 bases. J was trimmed by 3 bases and V by 5 bases; bases with no gene match: 10. There are 16 residues in the CDR3. In germline, CDR1 is LNHDA, CDR2 SQIVND (reference sequence). The CDR3 loop reads CASSWAWREGYNEQFF. CDR3 nucleotides: TGTGCCAGTAGTTGGGCCTGGAGGGAGGGCTACAATGAGCAGTTCTTC.

The chain employs TRBV27 and TRBJ1-1; TRBD1 aligns across 8 bases. The CDR3 loop spans 13 amino acids. The V and J ends lost 11 bases and 5 bases, in that order; junction bases with no gene match: 10. The germline gives CDR1 MNHEY, CDR2 SMNVEV (reference sequence). The CDR3 is CAVYAGGATEAFF. CDR3 nucleotide sequence: TGTGCCGTCTACGCAGGGGGCGCGACTGAAGCTTTCTTT.

The chain links TRBV9 to TRBJ2-7; D is uncertain. Germline CDR1 is SGDLS and CDR2 is YYNGEE. This CDR3 has 14 residues. Trimming removed 3 bases from V and 5 bases from J, with 15 bases in between. The CDR3 DNA sequence: TGTGCCAGCAGCGGAACGCCCGCGTCGGACGAGCAGTACTTC. Translated, it gives CASSGTPASDEQYF.

J is TRBJ2-7 and V is TRBV7-8, with 10 nucleotides matching TRBD2. The CDR3 runs 15 residues. J lost 3 bases, V lost 4 bases, and 6 bases had no gene match. Germline lookup yields CDR1 SGHVS and CDR2 FQNEAQ. CDR3 sequence: CASSSPSGRVYEQYF. Here the CDR3 DNA reads TGTGCCAGCAGCTCCCCTAGCGGGAGAGTCTACGAGCAGTACTTC.

As concerns this clone: At the DNA level, this CDR3 is encoded by other sequences in the same sample as well. V and J are TRBV5-6 and TRBJ2-7; no definite D call. The V gene lost 2 bases and the J gene lost 6 bases, with 6 bases spanning the gap. CDR1 is SGHDT and CDR2 is YYEEEE in the germline V gene. CDR3 length: 11 residues. This chain's CDR3 is CASSFSGEQYF. CDR3 in DNA: TGTGCCAGCAGCTTCTCGGGCGAGCAGTACTTC.

The V and J genes are TRBV9 and TRBJ2-6; tentative D call: TRBD2 (6 bases). V lost 5 bases and J lost 8, with 20 bases in between. Germline V gene sequence: CDR1 SGDLS, CDR2 YYNGEE. CDR3 size: 16 residues. In DNA, the CDR3 is TGTGCCAGCAGTGATCCAACCGGGGAGGCCTCCAACGTCCTGACTTTC. Amino acids: CASSDPTGEASNVLTF.

On this clone: Distinct nucleotide sequences in the sample also encode this CDR3. This chain connects TRBV7-9 to TRBJ1-2, with D tentatively TRBD1 (5 bases). There are 14 residues in the CDR3. Germline CDR1 is SEHNR and CDR2 is FQNEAQ (reference sequence). The V end lost 2 bases, the J end lost 4 bases, and 11 bases lay between the germline ends. The CDR3 nucleotides read TGTGCCAGCAGCTTATCGGATAGGGGCTATGGCTACACCTTC. Its protein is CASSLSDRGYGYTF.

This clone was counted a single time. CDR3 sequence reads: CASSVLAGGPGETQYF. The DNA of the CDR3 is TGTGCCAGCAGCGTACTAGCGGGAGGGCCAGGGGAGACCCAGTACTTC. V and J are TRBV9 and TRBJ2-5, with 12 positions matching TRBD2. The CDR3 has 16 amino acids. Germline assignment: CDR1 SGDLS and CDR2 YYNGEE. Trimming took 1 base from V and 5 from J; bases not matched to a gene: 6. Filled out from reference TRBV9 and TRBJ2-5, the complete variable domain reads DSGVTQTPKHLITATGQRVTLRCSPRSGDLSVYWYQQSLDQGLQFLIQYYNGEERAKGNILERFSAQQFPDLHSELNLSSLELGDSALYFCASSVLAGGPGETQYFGPGTRLLVL.

This chain links TRBV7-8 with TRBJ2-1, with 9 nucleotides matching TRBD2. Trimming took 4 bases from V and 10 from J; bases not matched to a gene: 8. The CDR3 extends over 14 amino acids. In germline, CDR1 is SGHVS, CDR2 FQNEAQ. CDR3 bases: TGTGCCAGCAGCTCCCCGGGACTAGCAGACGAGCAGTTCTTC. Its protein is CASSSPGLADEQFF.